In its sample, the clone carrying this T cell receptor (beta chain) was seen a few times. Its antigen is unidentified. Sequencing was performed with immunoSEQ multiplex PCR; in TCRdb, only in-frame clones are kept and a portion is missing. Found here are about 81,000 clones, 77% of them singletons; the top ten hold about 1%. The record originates from a study of vaccination effects on CD4 cells after COVID-19. Within the ViraFEST assay, antigen-specific CD4+ T cells underwent expansion with viral peptide pools prior to sequencing. It was after approximately 10 days of culture that CD4+ T cells were isolated. Every participant took two doses of the BNT162b2 or mRNA-1273 vaccine. Researchers reported culturing more than 1.5 million PBMC in each well, adding around 10 IU/ml IL-2 and 10 ug/ml peptides. Half of the medium was exchanged for IL-2 medium on both days 3 and 7. Study outcomes and limitations: Only a single clone (1 of 255 vaccine-induced clones in healthy vaccinees) cross-reacted with common cold coronaviruses. In the study, convalescent patients were few, and early post-infection timepoints were absent.

Sequencing used CD4+ T cells from PBMCs cultured with HCoV-OC43 spike peptides, obtained after COVID-19 vaccination. The subset was: HCoV-OC43 spike overlapping peptide pool stimulation. This TCR derives from a human donor who received a COVID-19 vaccine.

The CDR3 DNA reads as TGTGCCAGCAGCCTAAGAAGCGACAGGGAACTGTTTTTT. It yields the protein CASSLRSDRELFF. The chain uses TRBV3-1 (or the pseudogene TRBV3-2) and TRBJ1-4; 7 bases align to TRBD1. The CDR3 extends over 13 amino acids. In germline, CDR1 is LGHDT, CDR2 YNNKEL (reference sequence). V trimming: 4 bases; J trimming: 12 bases; junction bases outside the gene matches: 8.